The TCR beta chain described here comes from a study of response to subunit inactivated influenza vaccine. Study-wide points: The authors proposed limited new T cell recruitment per seasonal influenza vaccination.

Of note for this clonotype: Its antigen remains unknown.

In TCRdb, the RT-PCR reads were re-called with MiXCR into one record per CDR3 protein. The sample has 500,000 to 550,000 distinct CDR3 sequences, 7.2% seen once. The CDR3 is made up of 14 amino acids. CDR1 and CDR2 from the germline V gene are MNHEY and SMNVEV (reference sequence). The V end was cut by 1 base, the J end by 4 bases, with 9 bases between. The TCR was taken from a man aged 50 to 69 who received an inactivated influenza vaccine. The V gene is TRBV27, the J gene TRBJ2-3, with a tentative D call TRBD2 (6 bases). The source material was PBMCs from blood, sampled approximately 25 months after vaccination. CDR3 coding DNA: TGTGCCAGCAGTTTATGGGCTAGCGCAGATACGCAGTATTTT. It specifies CASSLWASADTQYF.